This T cell receptor beta chain was found in a study of T cell changes during pregnancy in multiple sclerosis. Libraries were prepared by immunoSEQ multiplex PCR; TCRdb keeps only in-frame clonotypes and omits some of them. The sample includes approximately 70,000 clones, more than 80% of them seen just once. Sequencing used peripheral blood, obtained in the third trimester of pregnancy. The TCR originated in a female donor with multiple sclerosis, enrolled in a pregnancy study.

CDR3 sequence: CASSSFRGTGANVLTF. DNA of the CDR3: TGTGCCAGCAGCTCGTTCCGGGGGACTGGGGCCAACGTCCTGACTTTC. The chain uses TRBV5-8 and TRBJ2-6, with D maybe TRBD2 (6 bases). Trimming removed 3 bases at V and 2 bases at J, with 12 bases between. Germline assignment: CDR1 SGHTS and CDR2 YDEGEE. This CDR3 comprises 16 residues.